What follows are 11 T cell receptor beta chains derived from one specimen sequenced in a study of shared clonotypes between healthy human individuals. Naivety among CD8 cells was defined by CD45RO negativity and positive CCR7 selection, thereby excluding terminally differentiated effector memory CD45RA+ cells. Measured with immunoSEQ multiplex PCR; TCRdb has only the in-frame clones, and not every one. The data contain under 2,000,000 clones, approximately 94% of them singletons. The material sequenced was naive CD8+ T cells sorted from blood. The receptors originated from a man between 18 and 35 years old in good health.

Concerning this clone: The same CDR3 also results from other DNA sequences found in this sample. The chain carries TRBV6-5 and TRBJ2-7; D perhaps matches TRBD1 (5 bases). The CDR3 runs 13 residues. V was shortened by 4 bases and J by 5 bases, with 12 bases between the two germline ends. The germline V gene has CDR1 MNHEY and CDR2 SVGAGI. The CDR3 nucleotides read TGTGCCAGCAGTTTAACTGGGGCCGACGAGCAGTACTTC. Translating gives CASSLTGADEQYF.

The chain's CDR3 is CASSLGTIEQFF. In DNA, the CDR3 is TGTGCCAGCAGCTTAGGTACGATCGAGCAGTTCTTC. V gene TRBV7-9 combines with J gene TRBJ2-1, with no clear D. Germline loops: CDR1 SEHNR, CDR2 FQNEAQ (reference sequence). The CDR3 contains 12 residues. Trimming pared 1 base from V and 10 bases from J, leaving 8 bases between.

This chain joins TRBV27 and TRBJ2-5, with D perhaps matching TRBD2 (6 bases). V dropped 4 bases and J dropped 2 bases, with 14 bases sitting between them. The CDR3 loop spans 15 amino acids. Germline V gene data show CDR1 as MNHEY and CDR2 as SMNVEV (reference sequence). CDR3: CASSSLGTWQETQYF. DNA for the CDR3: TGTGCCAGCAGTTCTCTGGGGACTTGGCAAGAGACCCAGTACTTC.

The chain is built from TRBV5-1 and TRBJ2-2; 12 positions match TRBD2. V gave up 2 bases and J gave up 4 bases; unmatched junction bases: 12. From germline, CDR1 is SGHRS and CDR2 YFSETQ. CDR3 length equals 19 residues. This CDR3 is CASSFNPLAGGPRTGELFF. In DNA, the CDR3 is TGCGCCAGCAGCTTTAATCCCCTAGCGGGGGGGCCCCGCACCGGGGAGCTGTTTTTT.

The rearrangement links TRBV11-2 to TRBJ2-7; D is ambiguous. V was pared by 6 bases and J by 0 bases, with 6 bases between. The CDR3 extends over 12 amino acids. Germline V gene data show CDR1 as SGHAT and CDR2 as FQNNGV. CDR3 coding DNA: TGTGCCAGCAGGGGTAGCTCCTACGAGCAGTACTTC. Translated: CASRGSSYEQYF. Drawing the rest from reference TRBV11-2 and TRBJ2-7, the complete variable domain is EAGVAQSPRYKIIEKRQSVAFWCNPISGHATLYWYQQILGQGPKLLIQFQNNGVVDDSQLPKDRFSAERLKGVDSTLKIQPAKLEDSAVYLCASRGSSYEQYFGPGTRLTVT.

V usage is TRBV11-2 and J usage is TRBJ2-7; D not certain. The CDR3 runs to 14 residues. From germline, CDR1 is SGHAT and CDR2 FQNNGV. The V gene lost 5 bases and the J gene lost 6 bases, with 17 bases spanning the gap. The CDR3 loop is CASSPTPDRGEQYF. The CDR3 DNA follows: TGTGCCAGCAGCCCCACGCCGGACCGCGGCGAGCAGTACTTC.

This clone was observed once. This sequence joins TRBV2 and TRBJ1-2; 8 bases match TRBD1. The V gene's germline CDR1 is SNHLY and CDR2 FYNNEI. The ends lost 2 bases at V and 4 bases at J; junction bases unmatched: 3. This CDR3 has 14 residues. This chain's CDR3 is CASSETGTGYGYTF. CDR3 bases: TGTGCCAGCAGTGAAACCGGGACAGGCTATGGCTACACCTTC.

J is TRBJ2-7 and V is TRBV28; 8 bases line up with TRBD2. With V trimmed by 6 bases and J by 5 bases, 9 bases remained unmatched. Looked up from germline, CDR1 is MDHEN and CDR2 is SYDVKM. This CDR3 is built from 14 residues. CDR3 sequence: CASSRGGGSHEQYF. CDR3 nucleotides: TGTGCCAGCAGCCGGGGGGGAGGGAGCCACGAGCAGTACTTC.

The V call is TRBV4-1, the J call TRBJ2-3, with D perhaps TRBD1 (6 bases). The CDR3 runs 14 residues. The V gene lost 5 bases and the J gene lost 1 base, with 10 bases spanning the gap. From germline, CDR1 is MGHRA and CDR2 YSYEKL. The CDR3, as DNA: TGCGCCAGCAGCGACCGGACAGGCACAGATACGCAGTATTTT. This sequence encodes CASSDRTGTDTQYF.

This clone was found a few times. J is TRBJ2-4 and V is TRBV19; D possibly corresponds to TRBD1 (6 bases). CDR1 LNHDA and CDR2 SQIVND come from the germline V gene (reference sequence). With 8 bases removed from V and 0 bases from J, the gap between germline ends came to 11 bases. CDR3 size: 14 residues. The DNA for the CDR3 is TGTGCCAGTGGGGACATACTAGCCAAAAACATTCAGTACTTC. It translates to CASGDILAKNIQYF. The variable domain in full, with the rest retrieved from reference TRBV19 and TRBJ2-4, is DGGITQSPKYLFRKEGQNVTLSCEQNLNHDAMYWYRQDPGQGLRLIYYSQIVNDFQKGDIAEGYSVSREKKESFPLTVTSAQKNPTAFYLCASGDILAKNIQYFGAGTRLSVL.

J is TRBJ1-3 and V is TRBV13; 12 nucleotides align to TRBD1. Trimming took 4 bases from V and 1 from J; bases not matched to a gene: 5. Germline CDR1 is PRHDT and CDR2 is FYEKMQ (reference sequence). This CDR3 has 17 residues. The CDR3 region is CASSWGTGGISGNTIYF. For the CDR3, the DNA is TGTGCCAGCAGCTGGGGGACAGGGGGCATTTCTGGAAACACCATATATTTT. Filled out from reference TRBV13 and TRBJ1-3, the complete variable domain reads AAGVIQSPRHLIKEKRETATLKCYPIPRHDTVYWYQQGPGQDPQFLISFYEKMQSDKGSIPDRFSAQQFSDYHSELNMSSLELGDSALYFCASSWGTGGISGNTIYFGEGSWLTVV.